What follows are 30 T cell receptor beta chains derived from one specimen sequenced in a study of patients and donors after allogeneic stem cell transplantation. MiXCR, applied by TCRdb to the RT-PCR reads, yields one record per CDR3 protein. The sample includes about 230,000 distinct CDR3 sequences, 11% to 15% seen only once; the top ten take 11%. What was sequenced was blood, either unsorted or a sorted T cell fraction (not recorded which). These receptors all come from a human donor who was either an allogeneic HSCT recipient or a stem cell or donor lymphocyte infusion donor (not recorded which). It is not recorded whose cells these are; they may come from a transplant donor.

This clonotype was seen more than once but under ten times. CDR3 nucleotide sequence: TGTGCCAGTAGTGCCACAGGGGCTATCACCGGGGAGCTGTTTTTT. Protein sequence: CASSATGAITGELFF. This chain uses TRBV19 with TRBJ2-2; 7 nucleotides line up with TRBD1. With 5 bases clipped from V and 4 bases from J, the junction kept 7 bases outside the gene matches. This CDR3 comprises 15 residues. CDR1 is LNHDA and CDR2 is SQIVND in the germline V gene (reference sequence).

This clonotype was counted only a few times. This rearrangement joins TRBV28 to TRBJ2-4, with 7 bases lining up with TRBD2. The junction had 5 bases not matched to a gene; V was cut back by 6 bases and J by 6 bases. The CDR3 spans 13 residues. Germline loops: CDR1 MDHEN, CDR2 SYDVKM. CDR3 region: CASSPREGNIQYF. Here the CDR3 DNA reads TGTGCCAGCAGCCCTAGGGAGGGAAACATTCAGTACTTC.

This clonotype was counted a few times. The gene calls are TRBV11-2 and TRBJ2-1, with a weak D call TRBD2 (6 bases). With 1 base removed from V and 0 bases from J, the gap between germline ends came to 19 bases. Per germline, CDR1 SGHAT and CDR2 FQNNGV. The CDR3 is 19 amino acids. The CDR3 DNA is TGTGCCAGCAGCTTAGTTCGTGGCACTAGCAAAATCTCCTACAATGAGCAGTTCTTC. Protein product: CASSLVRGTSKISYNEQFF.

This chain links TRBV29-1 with TRBJ1-2, with 7 bases aligning to TRBD1. The junction had 9 bases not matched to a gene; V was cut back by 7 bases and J by 4 bases. Germline V gene data show CDR1 as SQVTM and CDR2 as ANQGSEA. This CDR3 spans 13 amino acids. The CDR3 protein is CSDSSGGPYGYTF. The CDR3 DNA reads as TGCAGCGACTCCTCAGGGGGTCCCTATGGCTACACCTTC.

The chain employs TRBV4-1 and TRBJ2-7; 7 bases align to TRBD2. The V gene's germline CDR1 is MGHRA and CDR2 YSYEKL. V was pared by 0 bases and J by 0 bases, with 2 bases of the junction left unmatched. The CDR3 covers 15 residues. The CDR3 bases are TGCGCCAGCAGCCAAGATCGCGGGAGCTCCTACGAGCAGTACTTC. This translates into CASSQDRGSSYEQYF.

This clonotype was observed many times. The chain is built from TRBV6-2 or TRBV6-3 and TRBJ1-5, with D perhaps matching TRBD1 (5 bases). V was cut by 4 bases and J by 3 bases, with 19 bases left in between. In germline, CDR1 is MNHEY, CDR2 SVGEGT. The CDR3 length is 17 residues. In nucleotides, the CDR3 is TGTGCCAGCAGTTTTTATCCGGGACTCACAGTCAATCAGCCCCAGCATTTT. The encoded protein is CASSFYPGLTVNQPQHF.

This clonotype has a count of ten or more. V gene TRBV2 combines with J gene TRBJ1-2, with unresolved D. The CDR3 totals 13 residues. V lost 4 bases to trimming and J lost 1 base, with 7 bases between them. Germline V gene sequence: CDR1 SNHLY, CDR2 FYNNEI. In DNA, the CDR3 is TGTGCCAGCAGTGGTCGTATTAACTATGGCTACACCTTC. Translating it yields CASSGRINYGYTF.

The chain couples TRBV20-1 to TRBJ1-1; possible D gene TRBD1, 6 bases. The germline V and J ends were trimmed by 5 bases and 5 bases, with 21 bases remaining between them. The CDR3 totals 15 residues. Germline lookup yields CDR1 DFQATT and CDR2 SNEGSKA (reference sequence). CDR3 region: CSAYSQGLGKTEAFF. The CDR3 nucleotides read TGCAGTGCTTACTCACAGGGATTGGGGAAGACTGAAGCTTTCTTT.

This clonotype was found many times. The CDR3 nucleotides are TGTGCCAGCAGTGTACGGACAGGTACGAAGGACCACTATGGCTACACCTTC. Its translation is CASSVRTGTKDHYGYTF. The chain recombines TRBV25-1 with TRBJ1-2, with 7 bases fitting TRBD1. CDR3 size: 17 residues. The germline V gene encodes CDR1 MGHDK and CDR2 SYGVNS. After removal of 4 bases from V and 3 bases from J, the junction contained 14 bases not matched to a gene.

The gene calls are TRBV6-6 and TRBJ2-3; D is possibly TRBD1 or TRBD2 (5 bases each). The V gene's germline CDR1 is MNHNY and CDR2 SVGAGI (reference sequence). The CDR3 totals 13 residues. V was shortened by 5 bases and J by 5 bases, with 11 bases between the two germline ends. This CDR3 is CASSIRDGDTQYF. The CDR3 coding sequence is TGTGCCAGCAGTATACGGGACGGAGATACGCAGTATTTT.

The J gene is TRBJ2-1, the V gene TRBV7-9, with D tentatively TRBD2 (5 bases). Germline V lookup: CDR1 SEHNR, CDR2 FQNEAQ (reference sequence). Trimming took 5 bases from V and 5 from J, leaving 13 bases between them. The CDR3 has 14 amino acids. CDR3 DNA sequence: TGTGCCAGCAGCCCCCCTCGGGATGACAATGAGCAGTTCTTC. This gives the protein CASSPPRDDNEQFF.

This clonotype showed up many times. This chain uses TRBV29-1 with TRBJ1-3, with TRBD1 matching 9 bases. The V segment lost 6 bases and the J segment 0 bases; nucleotides outside the gene matches: 15. The V gene's germline CDR1 is SQVTM and CDR2 ANQGSEA. CDR3 length: 18 residues. CDR3 DNA: TGCAGCGTAGCCGGGACAGGGAGCCGTCTTAGCTCTGGAAACACCATATATTTT. As protein: CSVAGTGSRLSSGNTIYF.

As to this clonotype: The junction departs from the called germline gene at one end, perhaps through a read error. The chain recombines TRBV12-3 or TRBV12-4 with TRBJ1-5, with TRBD1 matching over 9 bases. The CDR3 is 16 amino acids. The DNA for the CDR3 is TGTGCCAGCAGTGTGACAGGGGGATCTTTAAATCAGCCCCAGAATTTT. This gives the protein CASSVTGGSLNQPQNF.

The chain joins TRBV6-2 or TRBV6-3 to TRBJ2-1; 9 bases are shared with TRBD2. There are 17 residues in the CDR3. Germline V gene sequence: CDR1 MNHEY, CDR2 SVGEGT. The ends lost 4 bases at V and 3 bases at J; junction bases unmatched: 10. Written as DNA, the CDR3 is TGTGCCAGCAGTTTTCGGCGGGGGGGCGGGGGCTACAATGAGCAGTTCTTC. It is translated as CASSFRRGGGGYNEQFF.

This clonotype was counted only a few times. This sequence joins TRBV20-1 and TRBJ2-3; 12 bases map to TRBD2. This CDR3 contains 15 residues. The V segment lost 4 bases and the J segment 1 base; nucleotides outside the gene matches: 3. Germline loops: CDR1 DFQATT, CDR2 SNEGSKA (reference sequence). The CDR3 region has the DNA TGCAGTGCTACCTCTAGCGGGGGGGGCACAGATACGCAGTATTTT. It codes for CSATSSGGGTDTQYF.

This clonotype was counted a few times. The V gene is TRBV4-1, the J gene TRBJ2-4; TRBD2 agrees at 11 bases. The CDR3 contains 21 residues. J lost 2 bases, V lost 0 bases, and 15 bases had no gene match. CDR1 is MGHRA, CDR2 YSYEKL, per germline. The CDR3 nucleotides are TGCGCCAGCAGCCAAGACGGCCTAGCGGGAGGCCGGTCGTCATCCAAAAACATTCAGTACTTC. Translating gives CASSQDGLAGGRSSSKNIQYF.

This clonotype was counted at least ten times. The V gene is TRBV7-7, the J gene TRBJ2-2; possible D gene TRBD1, 6 bases. Germline loops: CDR1 SSHAT, CDR2 FNYEAQ (reference sequence). Trimming removed 6 bases from V and 4 bases from J, with 21 bases in between. The CDR3 has 17 residues. The CDR3 DNA reads as TGTGCCAGCAGTCCTAGCCCAATAACAGGGAGCACCGGGGAGCTGTTTTTT. Translation: CASSPSPITGSTGELFF. The variable domain in full, completed from reference TRBV7-7 and TRBJ2-2, reads GAGVSQSPRYKVTKRGQDVTLRCDPISSHATLYWYQQALGQGPEFLTYFNYEAQPDKSGLPSDRFSAERPEGSISTLTIQRTEQRDSAMYRCASSPSPITGSTGELFFGEGSRLTVL.

The chain carries TRBV6-2 or TRBV6-3 and TRBJ1-1, with 9 bases aligning to TRBD1. Germline V lookup: CDR1 MNHEY, CDR2 SVGEGT. V was clipped by 6 bases and J by 4 bases; unmatched bases: 6. The CDR3 consists of 14 residues. Written as DNA, the CDR3 is TGTGCCAGCAGGCGGACAGGGGATAGCACTGAAGCTTTCTTT. It encodes CASRRTGDSTEAFF.

A few counts support this clonotype. This sequence joins TRBV4-2 and TRBJ2-1, with 12 positions matching TRBD2. CDR1 is LGHNA, CDR2 YNFKEQ, per germline. This CDR3 spans 14 amino acids. The ends lost 7 bases at V and 5 bases at J; junction bases unmatched: 3. The CDR3 protein is CASTLAGGDNEQFF. The DNA for the CDR3 is TGTGCCAGCACTCTAGCGGGGGGGGACAATGAGCAGTTCTTC.

In its sample, this clonotype was seen many times. This CDR3 reads CASRWTRTGELFF. The DNA for the CDR3 is TGTGCCAGCAGATGGACCCGCACCGGGGAGCTGTTTTTT. The gene calls are TRBV12-3 or TRBV12-4 and TRBJ2-2; D is undetermined. The CDR3 contains 13 residues. The V gene lost 6 bases and the J gene lost 4 bases, with 9 bases spanning the gap.

This clonotype was seen at least ten times. The chain is built from TRBV28 and TRBJ1-5, with TRBD1 matching over 7 bases. The CDR3 consists of 14 residues. The germline V gene has CDR1 MDHEN and CDR2 SYDVKM. Trimming cost V 8 bases and J 3 bases; bases outside gene matches: 7. The CDR3: CASVQGPLNQPQHF. CDR3 sequence (DNA): TGTGCCAGCGTACAGGGGCCGCTCAATCAGCCCCAGCATTTT.

This clonotype showed up just a few times. The gene calls are TRBV20-1 and TRBJ1-2; tentatively, D is TRBD1 (5 bases). The CDR3 length is 13 residues. Per germline, CDR1 DFQATT and CDR2 SNEGSKA (reference sequence). Trimming left V 5 bases short and J 3 bases short, with 13 bases between. CDR3 nucleotides: TGCAGTGCTCGGTCGGGGGAAGACTATGGCTACACCTTC. It translates to CSARSGEDYGYTF.

The chain combines TRBV5-1 with TRBJ1-6, with D perhaps matching TRBD1 (5 bases). Germline CDR1 reads SGHRS; CDR2 reads YFSETQ. V was clipped by 6 bases and J by 2 bases, with 9 bases between them. The CDR3 runs to 14 residues. CDR3 DNA sequence: TGCGCCAGCACCCAGGACACCTATAATTCACCCCTCCACTTT. This translates into CASTQDTYNSPLHF. Supplemented by reference TRBV5-1 and TRBJ1-6, the full variable domain reads KAGVTQTPRYLIKTRGQQVTLSCSPISGHRSVSWYQQTPGQGLQFLFEYFSETQRNKGNFPGRFSGRQFSNSRSEMNVSTLELGDSALYLCASTQDTYNSPLHFGNGTRLTVT.

This clonotype came up many times. The chain is built from TRBV5-1 and TRBJ1-2; the D is unclear. The germline V gene has CDR1 SGHRS and CDR2 YFSETQ. The CDR3 sequence is 14 residues long. V was cut by 0 bases and J by 5 bases, with 11 bases left in between. Here the CDR3 DNA reads TGCGCCAGCAGCTTGGACGGCGGAGAGTATGGCTACACCTTC. Its protein product is CASSLDGGEYGYTF.

The chain couples TRBV3-1 to TRBJ1-2, with D unclear. This CDR3 has 15 amino acids. Trimming pared 0 bases from V and 5 bases from J, leaving 13 bases between. CDR1 is LGHDT, CDR2 YNNKEL, per germline (reference sequence). For the CDR3, the DNA is TGTGCCAGCAGCCAAGATTCGGACGGGATATATGGCTACACCTTC. This codes for CASSQDSDGIYGYTF. The entire variable domain, with the rest obtained from reference TRBV3-1 and TRBJ1-2, is as follows: DTAVSQTPKYLVTQMGNDKSIKCEQNLGHDTMYWYKQDSKKFLKIMFSYNNKELIINETVPNRFSPKSPDKAHLNLHINSLELGDSAVYFCASSQDSDGIYGYTFGSGTRLTVV.

This clonotype was seen a handful of times. V usage is TRBV10-3 and J usage is TRBJ2-5; TRBD1 matches 7 bases. CDR1 is ENHRY and CDR2 is SYGVKD in the germline V gene. This CDR3 region has 11 residues. With 11 bases clipped from V and 4 bases from J, the junction kept 4 bases outside the gene matches. CDR3 sequence (DNA): TGTGCCGTGAGGGGGCCAGAGACCCAGTACTTC. Its protein is CAVRGPETQYF.

The V and J genes are TRBV7-9 and TRBJ2-1; 12 nucleotides match TRBD1. J lost 9 bases, V lost 4 bases, and 4 bases had no gene match. The V gene's germline CDR1 is SEHNR and CDR2 FQNEAQ (reference sequence). The CDR3 spans 14 residues. The CDR3 sequence: CASSYTGQGAEQFF. For the CDR3, the DNA is TGTGCCAGCAGCTACACGGGACAGGGGGCTGAGCAGTTCTTC.

The chain has TRBV18 and TRBJ2-5; 9 bases line up with TRBD2. Germline V gene data show CDR1 as KGHSH and CDR2 as LQKENI. The trim removed 3 bases at V and 5 bases at J, leaving 7 bases unmatched. The CDR3 loop spans 15 amino acids. The DNA of the CDR3 is TGTGCCAGCTCACCGACTAGCGGCTTCCGGGAGACCCAGTACTTC. Translating it yields CASSPTSGFRETQYF.

The V gene is TRBV7-2, the J gene TRBJ1-5; 7 nucleotides align to TRBD1. The CDR3 consists of 14 residues. Germline lookup yields CDR1 SGHTA and CDR2 FQGNSA. V shed 6 bases, J shed 0 bases, and the junction held 2 bases outside the gene matches. The CDR3 region has the DNA TGTGCCAGCAGTCGGACAGGTAGCAATCAGCCCCAGCATTTT. Translation: CASSRTGSNQPQHF.

This clonotype was observed a few times. The chain's CDR3 is CASSLRQGKYEQYF. CDR3 nucleotide sequence: TGCGCCAGCAGCTTGCGACAGGGGAAATACGAGCAGTACTTC. The chain has TRBV5-1 and TRBJ2-7; 8 bases map to TRBD1. The CDR3 extends over 14 amino acids. CDR1 is SGHRS and CDR2 is YFSETQ in the germline V gene. V was clipped by 1 base and J by 4 bases; unmatched bases: 4.